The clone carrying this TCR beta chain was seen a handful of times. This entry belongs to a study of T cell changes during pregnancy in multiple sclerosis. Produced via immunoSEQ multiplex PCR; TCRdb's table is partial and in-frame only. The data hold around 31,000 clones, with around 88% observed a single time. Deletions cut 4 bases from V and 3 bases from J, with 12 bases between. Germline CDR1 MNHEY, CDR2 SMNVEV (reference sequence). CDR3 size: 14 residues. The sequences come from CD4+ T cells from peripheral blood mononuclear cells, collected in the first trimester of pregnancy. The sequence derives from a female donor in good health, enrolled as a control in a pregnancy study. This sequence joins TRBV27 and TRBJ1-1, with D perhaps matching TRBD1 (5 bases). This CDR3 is CASSSRREDTEAFF. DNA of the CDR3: TGTGCCAGCAGTTCCCGCAGGGAGGACACTGAAGCTTTCTTT.